This record covers a single T cell receptor beta chain. This sample was taken from a study of blood T cell repertoires in COVID-19. In the study overall: The United States, Italy and Spain supplied acute and convalescent COVID-19 samples.

CDR3 length equals 16 residues. Deletions cut 4 bases from V and 0 bases from J, with 17 bases between. Per germline, CDR1 SGHDT and CDR2 YYEEEE. TCRdb keeps only in-frame clones here, not all; method: immunoSEQ multiplex PCR. This table has almost 55,000 clones, around 90% appearing once. Sequenced input: peripheral blood. The origin of this receptor is a man in his fifties or sixties with active COVID-19. The rearrangement links TRBV5-6 to TRBJ2-7; perhaps TRBD1 as D (6 bases). Written as DNA, the CDR3 is TGTGCCAGCAGCCCCACAGGGACACGCGACTCCTACGAGCAGTACTTC. Translating gives CASSPTGTRDSYEQYF.